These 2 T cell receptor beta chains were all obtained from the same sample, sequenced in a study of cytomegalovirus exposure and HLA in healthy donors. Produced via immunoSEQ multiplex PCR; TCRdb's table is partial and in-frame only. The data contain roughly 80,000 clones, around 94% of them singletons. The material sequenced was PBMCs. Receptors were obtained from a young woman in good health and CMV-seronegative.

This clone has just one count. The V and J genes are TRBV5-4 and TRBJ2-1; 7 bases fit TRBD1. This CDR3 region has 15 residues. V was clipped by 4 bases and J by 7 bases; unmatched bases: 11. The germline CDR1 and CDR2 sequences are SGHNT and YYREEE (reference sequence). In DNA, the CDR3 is TGTGCCAGCAGCGATCGGACAGGCTTGGGGAATGAGCAGTTCTTC. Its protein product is CASSDRTGLGNEQFF.

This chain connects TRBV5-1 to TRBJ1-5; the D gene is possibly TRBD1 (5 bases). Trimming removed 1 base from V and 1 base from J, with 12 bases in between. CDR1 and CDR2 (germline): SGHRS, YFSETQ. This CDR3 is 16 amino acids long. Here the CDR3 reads CASSLFRAISNQPQHF. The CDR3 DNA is TGCGCCAGCAGCTTGTTCAGGGCGATAAGCAATCAGCCCCAGCATTTT.